Listed below are T cell receptor beta chains from one sample, sequenced in a study of T-cell reconstitution after alpha-beta-depleted transplantation in children. Each CDR3 protein gets one entry after TCRdb re-called the PCR reads with MiXCR. The data show around 500,000 distinct CDR3 sequences, around an eighth seen once. Sequenced here: PBMCs from the stem cell graft donor, sampled from the stem cell graft. The receptor source for this set is a human donor who donated a stem cell graft to a child with combined immunodeficiency. Each CDR3 is given with its conserved first and last residue. Clone size is not always given. Where it is, it says once, few, many or a class for expanded clones.

v_gene	abundance	j_gene	CDR3aa
TRBV20-1	NA	TRBJ2-5	CSARTSGGPQETQYF
TRBV19	NA	TRBJ2-7	CASSIGSGNTYEQYF
TRBV28	few	TRBJ1-4	CASSSSLARPKLFF
TRBV12-3/TRBV12-4	many	TRBJ2-3	CASSLRVLAGSDTQYF
TRBV27	NA	TRBJ2-1	CASSSPGQVYNEQFF
TRBV7-3	few	TRBJ2-2	CASSLNGDRAAGELFF
TRBV7-6	NA	TRBJ2-7	CAQGGGSYEQYF
TRBV12-3/TRBV12-4	few	TRBJ2-3	CASSLSGASGTDTQYF
TRBV12-3/TRBV12-4	many	TRBJ1-1	CASSADPKLEAFF
TRBV7-6	few	TRBJ2-5	CASSLAVLQETQYF
TRBV2	few	TRBJ2-5	CASSVFATWGETQYF
TRBV6-1	NA	TRBJ2-7	CASRRPSQGSYEQYF
TRBV12-3/TRBV12-4	NA	TRBJ2-5	CASSRQGAGETQYF
TRBV4-3	few	TRBJ2-7	CASITSYRCYEQYF
TRBV29-1	few	TRBJ2-7	CSVDESPGSEQYF
TRBV7-6	few	TRBJ2-1	CASSSEGAGRNNEQFF
TRBV30	NA	TRBJ1-5	CAWSQGVNQPQHF
TRBV4-2	few	TRBJ2-7	CASSQDNRAYEQYF
TRBV6-5	few	TRBJ1-1	CASSYSTGFTEAFF
TRBV7-9	NA	TRBJ2-1	CASSLGMGQGYNEQFF
TRBV6-5	many	TRBJ1-3	CASSTGTGGTGIRNTIYF
TRBV6-2/TRBV6-3	NA	TRBJ1-1	CASRRPEGYGTEAFF
TRBV7-2	NA	TRBJ1-5	CASSWGPYSNQPQHF
TRBV12-3/TRBV12-4	NA	TRBJ2-1	CASITSGGLWEQFF
TRBV12-3/TRBV12-4	few	TRBJ2-6	CASDRIAGANVLTF